Presented here are 21 T cell receptor beta chains from one specimen sequenced in a study of spatial heterogeneity in lung cancer (dated by TCRdb to 2018 to 2020). The library was obtained by 5' RACE. Instrument used: NextSeq 500. TCRdb passed the public sequencing reads through fastp at Q25 and MiXCR, retaining productive beta sequences. Here each entry gathers all rows of one CDR3 protein and keeps the most common genes and DNA. The table for this sample lists roughly 49,000 distinct CDR3 sequences; roughly 6.5% of them were counted only once. The leading ten clones occupy approximately 2.9% of the sample. The sample's time point label, in plain terms: sample taken at primary tumor resection. For TCR sequencing, whole RNA was extracted from tumor and nontumor lung tissue, or from cryopreserved PBMC samples, and no cell sorting was done. The material was PBMCs, obtained at surgery. Source of these receptors: a female donor with early-stage non-small cell lung cancer.

About this clonotype: This may be a read error, as it is one base from a much larger clone. As DNA, the CDR3 is TGCGCCAGCAGCTTGCTAGCAACTAATGAAAAACTGTTTTTT. It encodes CASSLLATNEKLFF. The chain joins TRBV5-1 to TRBJ1-4, with no clear D. The V and J ends lost 1 base and 0 bases respectively, with 4 bases between them. This CDR3 has 14 amino acids. Germline loops: CDR1 SGHRS, CDR2 YFSETQ.

The chain combines TRBV28 with TRBJ1-5; D is perhaps TRBD1 (5 bases). From germline, CDR1 is MDHEN and CDR2 SYDVKM. V was shortened by 9 bases and J by 7 bases, with 13 bases between the two germline ends. This CDR3 has 12 residues. The CDR3 region is CASLTDPQPQHF. CDR3 sequence (DNA): TGTGCCAGTCTGACAGACCCCCAGCCCCAGCATTTT.

The sample holds many counts of this clonotype. The chain has TRBV4-3 and TRBJ1-4; TRBD1 aligns across 8 bases. The trim removed 0 bases at V and 7 bases at J, leaving 7 bases unmatched. The CDR3 has 16 residues. Germline values: CDR1 LGHNA, CDR2 YSLEER. The CDR3 sequence: CASSQDADRVAEKLFF. CDR3 coding DNA: TGCGCCAGCAGCCAAGATGCGGACAGGGTCGCTGAAAAACTGTTTTTT.

The chain joins TRBV18 to TRBJ2-7, with 7 nucleotides matching TRBD2. CDR1 is KGHSH, CDR2 LQKENI, per germline. V was pared by 6 bases and J by 2 bases, with 4 bases of the junction left unmatched. There are 13 residues in the CDR3. CDR3 protein: CASSGGITYEQYF. The CDR3 bases are TGTGCCAGCTCCGGGGGGATAACCTACGAGCAGTACTTC. The full variable domain, with the rest looked up from reference TRBV18 and TRBJ2-7, is NAGVMQNPRHLVRRRGQEARLRCSPMKGHSHVYWYRQLPEEGLKFMVYLQKENIIDESGMPKERFSAEFPKEGPSILRIQQVVRGDSAAYFCASSGGITYEQYFGPGTRLTVT.

This clonotype showed up many times. V usage is TRBV12-3 or TRBV12-4 and J usage is TRBJ1-1; D call uncertain. Deletions cut 4 bases from V and 11 bases from J, with 14 bases between. CDR3 length equals 12 residues. CDR3 bases: TGTGCCAGCAGTTCCCGGGCCATTTCGGCTTTCTTT. Protein product: CASSSRAISAFF.

As regards this clonotype: This sequence may be a read error, since a much larger clone differs from it by one base. The V gene is TRBV5-6, the J gene TRBJ1-5; D might be TRBD1 (6 bases). There are 13 residues in the CDR3. In germline, CDR1 is SGHDT, CDR2 YYEEEE. Trimming cost V 4 bases and J 7 bases, with 12 bases left between them. CDR3 coding DNA: TGTGCCAGCAGCCCGGGGGACAACCAGCCCCAGCATTTT. This translates into CASSPGDNQPQHF. The full variable domain, in which reference TRBV5-6 and TRBJ1-5 provide the parts outside the CDR3, is DAGVTQSPTHLIKTRGQQVTLRCSPKSGHDTVSWYQQALGQGPQFIFQYYEEEERQRGNFPDRFSGHQFPNYSSELNVNALLLGDSALYLCASSPGDNQPQHFGDGTRLSIL.

The chain is built from TRBV28 and TRBJ1-1; D may be TRBD1 (5 bases). CDR1 is MDHEN, CDR2 SYDVKM, per germline. V dropped 7 bases and J dropped 1 base, with 10 bases sitting between them. The CDR3 extends over 13 amino acids. CDR3 sequence: CASIRGGNTEAFF. The CDR3 nucleotides read TGTGCCAGCATCCGTGGGGGGAACACTGAAGCTTTCTTT.

In this sample, this clonotype turned up many times. The chain links TRBV29-1 to TRBJ2-3; D uncertain. This CDR3 contains 13 residues. Trimming removed 5 bases from V and 4 bases from J, with 13 bases in between. Germline V gene lookup returns CDR1 SQVTM and CDR2 ANQGSEA. Written as DNA, the CDR3 is TGCAGCGTTCGCAAGACTCTTGCAGATACGCAGTATTTT. Translating it yields CSVRKTLADTQYF.

This clonotype was observed a few times. The V and J genes are TRBV6-5 and TRBJ2-3; D is perhaps TRBD2 (7 bases). CDR3 length: 13 amino acids. V was clipped by 7 bases and J by 4 bases, with 12 bases between them. Germline V gene lookup returns CDR1 MNHEY and CDR2 SVGAGI. DNA for the CDR3: TGTGCCAGCAAGGGGGGGAATGCAGATACGCAGTATTTT. Amino acid sequence: CASKGGNADTQYF.

This clonotype was seen repeatedly, ten times or more. The DNA for the CDR3 is TGTGCCAGCAGCCCCCCACCGGGGAGGGACATTCAGTACTTC. Its protein product is CASSPPPGRDIQYF. The rearrangement uses TRBV4-2 and TRBJ2-4; TRBD2 agrees at 7 bases. Germline-derived CDR1 and CDR2 are LGHNA and YNFKEQ. V shed 4 bases, J shed 8 bases, and the junction held 8 bases outside the gene matches. This CDR3 has 14 residues.

This clonotype was found many times. The V and J genes are TRBV3-1 and TRBJ1-4; the D gene is possibly TRBD1 (5 bases). CDR3 length: 15 amino acids. V lost 4 bases, J lost 7 bases, and 16 bases lay in between. Germline V lookup: CDR1 LGHDT, CDR2 YNNKEL (reference sequence). CDR3 DNA sequence: TGTGCCAGCAGCCTCGGGGACGGACGTACTGAAAAACTGTTTTTT. Translating gives CASSLGDGRTEKLFF.

This clonotype has at least ten counts. The chain couples TRBV7-2 to TRBJ2-1, with TRBD2 matching 8 bases. This CDR3 region has 14 residues. Germline V gene lookup returns CDR1 SGHTA and CDR2 FQGNSA. The junction had 7 bases not matched to a gene; V was cut back by 4 bases and J by 8 bases. CDR3 sequence (DNA): TGTGCCAGCAGCTACAGCGGGGGTTTAGATGAGCAGTTCTTC. Translating it yields CASSYSGGLDEQFF. The full variable domain, rest sourced from reference TRBV7-2 and TRBJ2-1, is GAGVSQSPSNKVTEKGKDVELRCDPISGHTALYWYRQSLGQGLEFLIYFQGNSAPDKSGLPSDRFSAERTGGSVSTLTIQRTQQEDSAVYLCASSYSGGLDEQFFGPGTRLTVL.

In its sample, this clonotype was seen many times. The rearrangement links TRBV3-1 to TRBJ2-1, with D possibly matching TRBD1 (5 bases). Deletions cut 4 bases from V and 4 bases from J, with 14 bases between. This CDR3 region has 15 residues. Germline values: CDR1 LGHDT, CDR2 YNNKEL (reference sequence). DNA for the CDR3: TGTGCCAGCAGCCCCAGGGTAGTGGCTTACAATGAGCAGTTCTTC. It is translated as CASSPRVVAYNEQFF.

There are many counts of this clonotype. V gene TRBV7-2 combines with J gene TRBJ2-3; D remains unclear. In germline, CDR1 is SGHTA, CDR2 FQGNSA. The CDR3 extends over 15 amino acids. V lost 2 bases and J lost 4, with 13 bases in between. The CDR3 DNA reads as TGTGCCAGCAGCTTAACGCCTGCCAGAGCAGATACGCAGTATTTT. It specifies CASSLTPARADTQYF.

This clonotype was counted many times. J is TRBJ1-5 and V is TRBV20-1; TRBD1 aligns across 8 bases. The CDR3 is 14 residues long. Germline V CDR1 and CDR2: DFQATT, SNEGSKA (reference sequence). Unmatched junction bases numbered 5, after V lost 6 bases and J lost 1 base. The DNA for the CDR3 is TGCAGTGCACCGGACAGGGAGAGCAATCAGCCCCAGCATTTT. It codes for CSAPDRESNQPQHF.

This clonotype showed up just a few times. The V gene is TRBV6-5, the J gene TRBJ1-1; tentatively, D is TRBD1 (5 bases). V was pared by 8 bases and J by 1 base, with 14 bases between. CDR3 length equals 14 residues. CDR1 and CDR2 (germline): MNHEY, SVGAGI. The DNA of the CDR3 is TGTGCCAGCCGTCCGGCAGGGCGGAACACTGAAGCTTTCTTT. Protein product: CASRPAGRNTEAFF.

This sequence joins TRBV11-2 and TRBJ1-1, with D possibly matching TRBD1 (5 bases). The CDR3 is 14 amino acids. From germline, CDR1 is SGHAT and CDR2 FQNNGV. Trimming took off 0 bases at V and 5 bases at J, with 10 bases between the two ends. The CDR3 here is CASSLDPGRTEAFF. CDR3 coding DNA: TGTGCCAGCAGCTTAGATCCAGGGAGGACTGAAGCTTTCTTT.

This clonotype was observed many times. The chain couples TRBV5-1 to TRBJ2-2; 10 bases fit TRBD1. J gave up 3 bases and V 4 bases, and 3 bases lay outside the gene matches. The length of the CDR3 is 15 residues. Germline CDR1 reads SGHRS; CDR2 reads YFSETQ. The CDR3 nucleotides are TGCGCCAGCAGCCGGACAGGGGGTTACACCGGGGAGCTGTTTTTT. Translating it yields CASSRTGGYTGELFF.

This clonotype was counted many times. The chain is built from TRBV6-6 and TRBJ2-5; TRBD1 matches 7 bases. Germline V gene lookup returns CDR1 MNHNY and CDR2 SVGAGI (reference sequence). The CDR3 has 16 residues. V lost 2 bases, J lost 5 bases, and 11 bases stayed unmatched. The DNA of the CDR3 is TGTGCCAGCAGTTACCCAATGGAAGGGGGCCAGGAGACCCAGTACTTC. It yields the protein CASSYPMEGGQETQYF.

The rearrangement links TRBV3-1 to TRBJ2-7; D remains unclear. The germline V and J ends were trimmed by 3 bases and 0 bases, with 9 bases remaining between them. This CDR3 comprises 14 residues. Germline V gene lookup returns CDR1 LGHDT and CDR2 YNNKEL (reference sequence). This CDR3 reads CASSQGAASYEQYF. CDR3 in DNA: TGTGCCAGCAGCCAGGGTGCAGCCTCCTACGAGCAGTACTTC.

At least ten counts were recorded for this clonotype. The rearrangement links TRBV7-9 to TRBJ1-4, with D possibly matching TRBD1 (6 bases). The CDR3 runs to 16 residues. V shed 5 bases and J shed 7 bases, with 20 bases lying between them. CDR1 is SEHNR and CDR2 is FQNEAQ in the germline V gene (reference sequence). The CDR3 protein is CASSPRTALMGEKLFF. Written as DNA, the CDR3 is TGTGCCAGCAGCCCCCGGACAGCCCTAATGGGTGAAAAACTGTTTTTT. Complete variable domain (other parts from reference TRBV7-9 and TRBJ1-4): DTGVSQNPRHKITKRGQNVTFRCDPISEHNRLYWYRQTLGQGPEFLTYFQNEAQLEKSRLLSDRFSAERPKGSFSTLEIQRTEQGDSAMYLCASSPRTALMGEKLFFGSGTQLSVL.